Listed here is a single T cell receptor (beta chain). The antigen this receptor binds is unknown. There are no base qualities to consult, and no much larger clone falls within one base. This sample stems from a study of cytomegalovirus exposure and HLA in healthy donors (dated by TCRdb to 2015 to 2018). Background on the whole study: An earlier analysis of several hundred of the donors reported 250 to 350 Gb of sequence data and roughly 100 million unique TCR beta sequences from 150 million to 200 million T cells. Class I and class II HLA loci were covered by the typing at four-digit resolution. An early release covering 500 to 750 HLA-typed donors comprised about 300 gigabases of sequencing data and around 80 million unique TCR sequences. A later analysis re-analyzed previously published TCR beta repertoires from roughly 600 donors and added high-resolution HLA genotyping to study TCR occurrence patterns. About five DR-DQ haplotypes were treated as single units for association and clustering because of strong linkage in the cohort. The study profiled the T cell repertoires of hundreds of subjects by immunosequencing and related them to cytomegalovirus serostatus. To predict cytomegalovirus infection status, the study brought together high-throughput TCR immunosequencing, statistical association of individual TCRs with disease status, and machine learning. A later genetic analysis used genome-wide SNP genotypes for about three fifths of the roughly 700 donors, treating that subset as a discovery cohort. In the later analysis, no new phenotypic data were used to find candidate immune exposures; instead, reliance was placed on TCR beta sequences and their occurrence across donors. A separate validation cohort of over a hundred different subjects was used in addition to the roughly 640-subject first cohort. The study was designed to test whether signatures of past pathogen exposure could be identified by cataloging public T cell receptors. All discovery cohort repertoires had been generated using a single sequencing platform. The genetic ancestry cluster associated with self-reported Caucasian donors included roughly 84% of the roughly 390 genotyped donors. Donor age, sex, ethnicity and CMV serostatus were collected together with the repertoire data. Across roughly 420 genotyped donors of the cohort, an average of about 240,000 unique TCR beta nucleotide sequences per donor were sequenced, and about a sixth of those sequences were non-productive. The number of typed donors differed by locus: about 620-640 for A, B, C, DRB1 and DQB1; approximately 530 for DQA1; 600 to 610 for DPA1; and 400 to 480 for DPB1. An earlier analysis of approximately 630 of the donors applied high-throughput TCR beta sequencing to assess whether each TCR beta V gene segment acted as functional or pseudogenic.

The cohort consisted of approximately 670 healthy bone marrow donors. All cohort members were sampled while nominally healthy, although unrecorded immune exposures were likely present. The donor tested CMV seronegative and was one of the 352 seronegative cohort members. Every donor gave a peripheral blood sample, and the peripheral blood mononuclear cells from that sample were used for TCR beta sequencing. Genomic DNA was extracted from the blood cell samples with the Qiagen DNeasy Blood Extraction Kit. V was cut back by 0 bases and J by 5 bases, leaving a gap of 15 bases between them. From cysteine to phenylalanine, the CDR3 is 16 amino acids long. Only the CDR3 DNA is retained, 48 bases long and in frame from the first base. As encoded in the germline V gene, CDR1 is SGHRS while CDR2 is YFSETQ. What the work shows at the level of the full study, not this receptor alone: Because the 87-base-pair reads could not distinguish some IMGT-functional V segments, including TRBV6-2 and TRBV6-3, those segments were excluded. A later genetic analysis associated a missense DCLRE1C variant with V-gene and J-gene trimming of TCR beta chains, and an independent cohort replicated the association. Because counts were too low, roughly 18 rarely observed V segments, including chromosome 9 orphons, were left out of the earlier analysis of a few hundred of the donors. In this cohort, only TCR beta chains were sequenced, and detectable features were limited by the absence of alpha or paired-chain data. Because HLA typing was missing for some donors at each locus, association tests included only the typed subset. In a later analysis, most CMV-associated TCR beta chains were found to appear HLA-restricted, with HLA associations seemingly driven largely by CMV exposure. A group of highly shared sequence variants was considered likely to be a technical artifact of the sequencing pipeline. Presence/absence analyses assumed roughly uniform sequencing depth across donors, an assumption that may not hold. For the cohort, immune exposure information was limited to CMV serostatus. At a false discovery rate of 0.05, a later analysis linked some 17,000 TCR beta sequences to specific HLA alleles. According to a later analysis, parvovirus B19, influenza, CMV and Epstein-Barr virus appeared linked to several top co-occurrence clusters. A further reported finding was that TCR beta sequences accurately predicted the HLA-A and HLA-B alleles for most subjects in the first cohort. A later analysis found that TCR association rates varied across HLA loci, with DRB1 alleles showing the most associated TCRs and HLA-C alleles the fewest. In a later analysis, HLA-associated TCR beta chains showed more clonal expansion and lower generation probabilities than non-associated chains that were equally common. Linkage disequilibrium might explain the correlated functional status among segregating V segments, but an unknown experimental factor could not be excluded. Across donors, most TCR sequences were observed very rarely, whereas some public TCRs were present in many individuals. A total of 150 or so TCR beta chains were listed by the study as associated with cytomegalovirus. Broadly in line with IMGT annotations, most TCR beta V segments showed up in productive rearrangements about 90% or about 30% of the time in an earlier analysis of 587 of the donors. The classifier was reported to diagnose cytomegalovirus status with high specificity and sensitivity in both the original and validation cohorts. In a later genetic analysis, fewer N-insertions in productive TCRs were reported among donors in an Asian-associated ancestry cluster than the 666-donor mean. The authors suggested that the approach could potentially be extended to other disease states and immunological phenotypes. When HLA alleles, especially DR and DQ, strongly co-occurred, attributing TCR associations to individual alleles was difficult. In vitro tests confirmed that a few of the cytomegalovirus-associated TCR beta chains recognize cytomegalovirus antigens.

The receptor library was made with the immunoSEQ multiplex PCR assay. For the multiplex PCR, a mixture combining 60 forward primers for TCR Vbeta segments and 13 reverse primers for TCR Jbeta segments was used. A multiplex PCR assay on genomic DNA amplified the CDR3 region of rearranged TCR beta genes. Amplified TCR beta libraries were sequenced as 87-base-pair reads on the Illumina HiSeq System. The published analysis was carried out like this. A later analysis tallied 75 million to 85 million unique TCR beta chains across the approximately 670 repertoires, and some 10 million of those chains were shared by two or more donors. Raw reads were error-corrected and collapsed into unique sequences with a nearest-neighbor algorithm that merged closely related sequences to remove PCR and sequencing errors. CDR3 sequences were aligned to IMGT reference sequences to assign V, D and J gene segments. Each retained sequence needed at least a six-nucleotide match to both a V gene segment and a J gene segment. A rearrangement was called productive if the CDR3 had no stop codons and remained in frame with V and J, and every other rearrangement was called non-productive. CDR3 was defined according to IMGT convention as the region running from the second conserved V-encoded cysteine to the conserved J-encoded phenylalanine. In an earlier analysis of more than 550 of the donors, sequences lacking an unambiguous match to a single V gene segment were excluded. In an earlier analysis of approximately 610 of the donors, V segments were called functional above 56.7% productive rearrangements and were called segregating when the between-donor standard deviation exceeded 5%. A statistical classification framework was built to diagnose cytomegalovirus status from the catalog of TCR beta chain sequences. In a later analysis, V and J genes were assigned by comparing TCR nucleotide sequences against IMGT/GENE-DB human TR gene sequences. The TCRdist pipeline was used in a later analysis to assign CDR3 sequences and most-parsimonious VDJ recombination scenarios. In a later analysis, every TCR beta chain was defined by the combination of its CDR3 amino acid sequence and its V-gene family, and reads without a unique V-gene family were dropped. As a way to deal with suspected cross-contamination and a sequencing artifact, a later analysis dropped roughly 620 nucleotide sequences that were highly shared and had low generation probability. For each public chain, a later analysis derived a clonal expansion index from normalized ranks of inferred template counts within each repertoire. A later analysis computed generation probabilities with a VDJ recombination model fitted to out-of-frame rearrangements, and checked the results against IGoR. A later analysis scored TCR-TCR, TCR-HLA and TCR-CMV co-occurrence with hypergeometric tests, applying a repertoire-size bias correction to TCR pairs. False discovery rates were estimated in a later analysis by permuting HLA or CMV assignments 20 times. In a later analysis, co-occurring TCRs were grouped using DBSCAN, and TCRdist sequence similarity was added for clustering within HLA-allele-positive subsets. Co-occurrence clustering excluded repertoires with fewer than 30,000 or more than 120,000 public chains, plus five with anomalous nucleotide sharing. Here the immuneACCESS table is served through TCRdb, limited to in-frame sequences with V and J called. Missing clones are a known gap in these copies; in checked studies unresolved V genes cover under half, and the rest lacks a known reason. V and J calls and clone size are those listed in that table; D and trimming were worked out from the DNA. The sample contains 150,000 to 200,000 clones, around three quarters of them found a single time. Around 1.5% of the sample rests with the top ten.

The source of this sequence is a man aged 35-49 years in good health and CMV-seronegative. The sequenced material came from PBMCs. The rearranged chain carries TRBV5-1 and TRBJ2-1, with no D gene named confidently. The CDR3 has the sequence CASSLGWVLVNNEQFF. The DNA sequence is TGCGCCAGCAGCTTGGGTTGGGTGCTAGTTAACAATGAGCAGTTCTTC.